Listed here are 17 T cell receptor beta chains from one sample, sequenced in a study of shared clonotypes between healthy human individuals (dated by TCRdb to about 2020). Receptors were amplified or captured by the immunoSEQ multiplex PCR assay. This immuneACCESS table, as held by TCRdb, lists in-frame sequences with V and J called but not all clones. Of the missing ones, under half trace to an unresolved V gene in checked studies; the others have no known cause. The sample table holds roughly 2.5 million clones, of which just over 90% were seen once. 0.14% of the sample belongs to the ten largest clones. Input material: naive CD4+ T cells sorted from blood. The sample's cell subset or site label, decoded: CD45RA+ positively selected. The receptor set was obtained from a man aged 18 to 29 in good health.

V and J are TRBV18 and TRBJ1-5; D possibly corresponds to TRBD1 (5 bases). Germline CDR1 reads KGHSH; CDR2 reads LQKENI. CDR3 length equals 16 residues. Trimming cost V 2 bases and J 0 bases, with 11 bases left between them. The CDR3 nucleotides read TGTGCCAGCTCACCAATGGCAGGGATTAGCAATCAGCCCCAGCATTTT. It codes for CASSPMAGISNQPQHF. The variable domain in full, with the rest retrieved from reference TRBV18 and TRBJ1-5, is NAGVMQNPRHLVRRRGQEARLRCSPMKGHSHVYWYRQLPEEGLKFMVYLQKENIIDESGMPKERFSAEFPKEGPSILRIQQVVRGDSAAYFCASSPMAGISNQPQHFGDGTRLSIL.

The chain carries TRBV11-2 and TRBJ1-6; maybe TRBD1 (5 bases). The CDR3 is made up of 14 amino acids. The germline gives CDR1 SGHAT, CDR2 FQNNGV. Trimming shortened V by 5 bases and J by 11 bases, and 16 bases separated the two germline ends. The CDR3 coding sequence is TGTGCCAGCAGCCAAGCGCAGGGAATGGCACCCCTCCACTTT. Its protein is CASSQAQGMAPLHF.

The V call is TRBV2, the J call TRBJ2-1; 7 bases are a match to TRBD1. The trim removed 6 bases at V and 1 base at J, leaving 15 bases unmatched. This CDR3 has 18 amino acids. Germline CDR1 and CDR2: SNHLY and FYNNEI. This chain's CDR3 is CASRKIALGGKSYNEQFF. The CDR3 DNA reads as TGTGCCAGCAGAAAAATTGCCCTAGGGGGCAAGTCCTACAATGAGCAGTTCTTC.

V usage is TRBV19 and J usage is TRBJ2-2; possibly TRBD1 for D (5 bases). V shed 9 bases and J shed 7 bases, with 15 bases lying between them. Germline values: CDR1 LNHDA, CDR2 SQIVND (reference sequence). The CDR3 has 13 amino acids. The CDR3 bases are TGTGCCAGCCGCCCAGGGTGGGTCGGGGAGCTGTTTTTT. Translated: CASRPGWVGELFF.

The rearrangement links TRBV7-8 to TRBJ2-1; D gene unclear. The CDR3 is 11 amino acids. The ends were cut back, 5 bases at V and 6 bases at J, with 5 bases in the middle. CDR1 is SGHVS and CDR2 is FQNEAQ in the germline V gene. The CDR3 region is CASSMVNEQFF. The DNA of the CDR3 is TGTGCCAGCAGCATGGTCAATGAGCAGTTCTTC.

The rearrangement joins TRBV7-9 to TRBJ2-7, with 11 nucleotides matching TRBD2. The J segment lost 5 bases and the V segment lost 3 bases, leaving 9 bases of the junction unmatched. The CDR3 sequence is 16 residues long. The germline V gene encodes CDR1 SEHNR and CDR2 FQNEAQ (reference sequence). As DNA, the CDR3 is TGTGCCAGCAGCTTCCCACTAGCGGGAGTAAGCAACGAGCAGTACTTC. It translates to CASSFPLAGVSNEQYF.

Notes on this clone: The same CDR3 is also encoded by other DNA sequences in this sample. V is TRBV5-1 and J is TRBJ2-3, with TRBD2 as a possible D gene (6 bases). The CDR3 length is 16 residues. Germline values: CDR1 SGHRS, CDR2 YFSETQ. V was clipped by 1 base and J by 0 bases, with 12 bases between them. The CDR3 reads CASSLSAGTSTDTQYF. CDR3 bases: TGCGCCAGCAGCTTGAGTGCTGGGACTAGCACAGATACGCAGTATTTT. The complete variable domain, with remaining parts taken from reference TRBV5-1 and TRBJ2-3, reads KAGVTQTPRYLIKTRGQQVTLSCSPISGHRSVSWYQQTPGQGLQFLFEYFSETQRNKGNFPGRFSGRQFSNSRSEMNVSTLELGDSALYLCASSLSAGTSTDTQYFGPGTRLTVL.

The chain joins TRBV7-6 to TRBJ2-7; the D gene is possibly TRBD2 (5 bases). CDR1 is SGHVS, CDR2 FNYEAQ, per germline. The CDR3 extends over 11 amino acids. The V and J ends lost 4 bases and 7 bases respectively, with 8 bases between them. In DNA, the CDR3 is TGTGCCAGCAGCTCCACGGGGGAGCAGTACTTC. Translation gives CASSSTGEQYF.

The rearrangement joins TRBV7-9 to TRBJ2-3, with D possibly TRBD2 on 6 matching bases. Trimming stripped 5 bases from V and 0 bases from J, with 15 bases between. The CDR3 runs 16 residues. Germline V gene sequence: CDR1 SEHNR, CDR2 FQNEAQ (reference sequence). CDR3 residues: CASSPPSGLSTDTQYF. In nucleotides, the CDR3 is TGTGCCAGCAGCCCACCCAGCGGGCTTAGCACAGATACGCAGTATTTT.

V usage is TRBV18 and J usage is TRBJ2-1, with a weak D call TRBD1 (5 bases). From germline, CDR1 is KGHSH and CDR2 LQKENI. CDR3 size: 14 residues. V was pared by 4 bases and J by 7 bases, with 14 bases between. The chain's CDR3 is CASSQRQLTNEQFF. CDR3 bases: TGTGCCAGCTCACAACGACAGTTGACGAATGAGCAGTTCTTC. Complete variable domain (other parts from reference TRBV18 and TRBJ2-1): NAGVMQNPRHLVRRRGQEARLRCSPMKGHSHVYWYRQLPEEGLKFMVYLQKENIIDESGMPKERFSAEFPKEGPSILRIQQVVRGDSAAYFCASSQRQLTNEQFFGPGTRLTVL.

Written as DNA, the CDR3 is TGTGCGAGCGGGGGGGCTAGCGGGAGAGGCGAGACCCAGTACTTC. This encodes CASGGASGRGETQYF. This sequence joins TRBV6-5 and TRBJ2-5; 10 bases are a match to TRBD2. CDR3 size: 15 residues. Germline CDR1 and CDR2: MNHEY and SVGAGI.

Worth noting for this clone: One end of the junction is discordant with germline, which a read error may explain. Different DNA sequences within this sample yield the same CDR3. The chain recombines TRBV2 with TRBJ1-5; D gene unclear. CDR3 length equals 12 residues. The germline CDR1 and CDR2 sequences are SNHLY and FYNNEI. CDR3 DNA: TGTGCCAGCAGCGAAGACCTACAACCCCAGCATTTT. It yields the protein CASSEDLQPQHF.

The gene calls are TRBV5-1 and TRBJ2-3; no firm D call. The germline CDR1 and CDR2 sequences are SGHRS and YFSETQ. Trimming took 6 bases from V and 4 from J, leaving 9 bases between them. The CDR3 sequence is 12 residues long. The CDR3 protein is CASTTPSDTQYF. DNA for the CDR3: TGCGCCAGCACCACACCTTCAGATACGCAGTATTTT. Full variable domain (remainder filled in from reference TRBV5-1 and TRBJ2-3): KAGVTQTPRYLIKTRGQQVTLSCSPISGHRSVSWYQQTPGQGLQFLFEYFSETQRNKGNFPGRFSGRQFSNSRSEMNVSTLELGDSALYLCASTTPSDTQYFGPGTRLTVL.

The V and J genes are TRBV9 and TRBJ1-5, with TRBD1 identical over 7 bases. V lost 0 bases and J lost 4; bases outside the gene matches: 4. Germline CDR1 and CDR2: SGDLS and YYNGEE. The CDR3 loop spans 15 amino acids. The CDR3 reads CASSVGGQRNQPQHF. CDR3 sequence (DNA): TGTGCCAGCAGCGTAGGGGGACAGCGAAATCAGCCCCAGCATTTT.

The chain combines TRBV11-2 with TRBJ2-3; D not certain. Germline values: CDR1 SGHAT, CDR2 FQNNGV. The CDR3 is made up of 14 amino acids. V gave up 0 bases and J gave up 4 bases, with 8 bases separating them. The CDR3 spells CASSLDRTPDTQYF. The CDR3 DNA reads TGTGCCAGCAGCTTAGATAGGACCCCAGATACGCAGTATTTT.

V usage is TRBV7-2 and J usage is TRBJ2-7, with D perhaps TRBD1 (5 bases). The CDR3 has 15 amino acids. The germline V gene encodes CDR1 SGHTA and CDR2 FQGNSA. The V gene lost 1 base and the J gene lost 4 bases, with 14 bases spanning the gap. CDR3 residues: CASSLEGLGVYEQYF. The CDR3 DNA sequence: TGTGCCAGCAGCTTAGAGGGGCTAGGAGTATACGAGCAGTACTTC.

The CDR3 sequence: CASSIQGEQFF. Here the CDR3 DNA reads TGTGCCAGCAGCATTCAGGGCGAGCAGTTCTTC. The chain is built from TRBV5-4 and TRBJ2-1; D is possibly TRBD1 (5 bases). Per germline, CDR1 SGHNT and CDR2 YYREEE (reference sequence). The CDR3 extends over 11 amino acids. The V gene lost 4 bases and the J gene lost 10 bases, with 9 bases spanning the gap.